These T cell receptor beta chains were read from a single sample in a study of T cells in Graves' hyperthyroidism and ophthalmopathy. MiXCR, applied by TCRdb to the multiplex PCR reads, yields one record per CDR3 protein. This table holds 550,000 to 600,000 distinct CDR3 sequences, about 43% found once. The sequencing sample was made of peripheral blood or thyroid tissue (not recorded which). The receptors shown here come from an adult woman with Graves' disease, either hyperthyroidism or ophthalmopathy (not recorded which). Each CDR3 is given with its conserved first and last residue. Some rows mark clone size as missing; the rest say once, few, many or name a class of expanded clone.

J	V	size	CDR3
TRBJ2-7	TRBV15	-	CATSPRQGEQYF
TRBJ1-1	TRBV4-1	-	CASSHPMWDTEAFF
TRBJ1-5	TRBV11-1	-	CASSRDLNQPQHF
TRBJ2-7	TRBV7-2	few	CASSPGRQGYEQYF
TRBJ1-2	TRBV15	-	CATSRPGRLLDGYTF
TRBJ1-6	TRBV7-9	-	CASSFLGGMRNSPLHF
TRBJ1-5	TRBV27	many	CASSFDRGPDQPQHF
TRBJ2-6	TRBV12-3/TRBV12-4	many	CASSTRRYSGANVLTF
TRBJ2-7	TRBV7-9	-	CASSSPTSGRGYEQYF
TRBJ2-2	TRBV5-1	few	CASSSVGAGDTGELFF
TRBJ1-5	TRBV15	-	CATSRDATGGRSQHF
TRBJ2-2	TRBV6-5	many	CASSYRDAGELFF
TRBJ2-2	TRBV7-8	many	CASSLKGLVFNSLGELFF
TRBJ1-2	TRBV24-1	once	CATSGPWAGGPYGYTF
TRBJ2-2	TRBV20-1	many	CSAFRENTGELFF
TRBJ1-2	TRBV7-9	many	CASERGRYGYTF
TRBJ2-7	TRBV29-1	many	CSVPPRGSDEQYF
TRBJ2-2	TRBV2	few	CASSDWAALNTGELFF
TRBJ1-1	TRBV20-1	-	CSAQGGAEAFF
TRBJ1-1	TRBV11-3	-	CAGSPSENTEAFF
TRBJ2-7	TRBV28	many	CASSLTWTLIKSYEQYF
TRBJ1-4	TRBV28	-	CASSLLQGRANEKLFF
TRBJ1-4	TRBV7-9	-	CASSFGAGKLFF
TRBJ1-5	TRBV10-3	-	CASRQGSSQPQHF
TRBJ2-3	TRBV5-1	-	CASSKRHGTPSTDTQYF
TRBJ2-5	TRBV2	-	CASTRQLAGETQYF
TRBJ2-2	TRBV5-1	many	CASLRLPANTGELFF
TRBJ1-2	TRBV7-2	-	CASNPGVRSYGYTF
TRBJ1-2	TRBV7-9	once	CASSLVAEFYGYTF
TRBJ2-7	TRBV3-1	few	CASSAIGGVGYEQYF
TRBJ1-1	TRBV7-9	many	CASSPDGGSTEAFF
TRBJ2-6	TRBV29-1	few	CSVLQGSGSGANVLTF
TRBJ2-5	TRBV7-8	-	CASSLDSEFLTQYF
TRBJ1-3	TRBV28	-	CASSLVEDTIYF
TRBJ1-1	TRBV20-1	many	CSASGGGVGEYTEAFF
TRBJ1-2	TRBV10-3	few	CAISELYQDGGYTF
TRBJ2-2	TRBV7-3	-	CASARNGELFF
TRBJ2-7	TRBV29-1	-	CSVGGGDRHEQYF
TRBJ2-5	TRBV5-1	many	CASSPDKGSYQETQYF
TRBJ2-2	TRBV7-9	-	CASSPPGAGGATGELFF
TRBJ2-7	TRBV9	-	CASSQWGGTEQYF
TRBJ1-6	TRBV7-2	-	CASSVPKESNSPLHF
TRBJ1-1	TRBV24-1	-	CATSSGTGMNTEAFF
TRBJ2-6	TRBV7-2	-	CASGRAGANNVLTF
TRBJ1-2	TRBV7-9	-	CASSLDGQGARGYTF
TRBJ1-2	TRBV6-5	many	CASRTRDRGYGYTF
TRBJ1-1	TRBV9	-	CASSSLGQNAEEAFF
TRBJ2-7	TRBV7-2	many	CASSWDRGLYEQYF
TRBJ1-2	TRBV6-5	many	CATLEGTESNYGYTF
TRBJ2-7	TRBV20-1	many	CSANGQGSEQYF
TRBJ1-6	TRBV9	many	CASSVGGDNSPLHF